This T cell receptor (beta chain) was sequenced during a study of cytomegalovirus exposure and HLA in healthy donors. Study-level findings and limits: Sequencing probably produced one cluster of sequence variants that were highly shared. Researchers had no immune exposure information except CMV serostatus available.

With 60 Vbeta and 13 Jbeta primers, the PCR was carried out. Profiling relied on immunoSEQ multiplex PCR, and the TCRdb table lists in-frame clones only, not all of them. Of some 160,000 clones listed, around 73% are singletons. Trimming stripped 3 bases from V and 10 bases from J, with 8 bases between. This CDR3 comprises 10 residues. Germline loops: CDR1 SGHRS, CDR2 YFSETQ. Concerning this clone itself: The antigen remains undetermined.

The clonotype comes from a young woman in good health and CMV-seropositive. The chain combines TRBV5-1 with TRBJ2-7, with TRBD2 as a possible D gene (5 bases). The specimen was PBMCs. The CDR3 reads CASSSREQYF. For the CDR3, the DNA is TGCGCCAGCAGCTCCCGGGAACAGTACTTC.